Below are 18 T cell receptor beta chains sequenced from a single sample in a study of response to subunit inactivated influenza vaccine. TCRdb processed the RT-PCR reads anew with MiXCR; each CDR3 protein has one entry. This sample has around 580,000 distinct CDR3 sequences, with approximately 10% found just once. The sequences come from PBMCs from blood, collected on the day of vaccination. These TCRs come from a man aged 50-60 years who received an inactivated influenza vaccine.

This clonotype was observed a few times. The chain combines TRBV2 with TRBJ2-7; D not certain. The germline CDR1 and CDR2 sequences are SNHLY and FYNNEI. The germline V and J ends were trimmed by 8 bases and 6 bases, with 17 bases remaining between them. The CDR3 runs 13 residues. Written as DNA, the CDR3 is TGTGCCAGCCGTAGAGACGGCCCGGGCGAGCAGTACTTC. It encodes CASRRDGPGEQYF.

The sample holds a few counts of this clonotype. The chain is built from TRBV9 and TRBJ2-1; D might be TRBD1 or TRBD2, each matching 5 bases. The CDR3 loop spans 13 amino acids. Germline CDR1 and CDR2: SGDLS and YYNGEE. The V and J ends lost 4 bases and 9 bases respectively, with 14 bases between them. The CDR3 is CASSTQDGTEQFF. The DNA of the CDR3 is TGTGCCAGCAGCACCCAGGACGGGACTGAGCAGTTCTTC.

There are many counts of this clonotype. V usage is TRBV14 and J usage is TRBJ2-1; the match to TRBD2 covers 10 bases. Germline lookup yields CDR1 SGHDN and CDR2 FVKESK. The CDR3 has 19 amino acids. The ends lost 1 base at V and 2 bases at J; junction bases unmatched: 11. The CDR3 nucleotides are TGTGCCAGCAGCCAAGCGATCCGACTAGCGGGTTTTACCTACAATGAGCAGTTCTTC. Its translation is CASSQAIRLAGFTYNEQFF. Drawing the rest from reference TRBV14 and TRBJ2-1, the complete variable domain is EAGVTQFPSHSVIEKGQTVTLRCDPISGHDNLYWYRRVMGKEIKFLLHFVKESKQDESGMPNNRFLAERTGGTYSTLKVQPAELEDSGVYFCASSQAIRLAGFTYNEQFFGPGTRLTVL.

The chain couples TRBV5-1 to TRBJ1-6, with TRBD1 identical over 8 bases. V shed 4 bases, J shed 9 bases, and the junction held 6 bases outside the gene matches. This CDR3 is 14 amino acids long. The germline V gene has CDR1 SGHRS and CDR2 YFSETQ. The CDR3 bases are TGCGCCAGCAGCCCGGACAGGGAAGGTTCACCCCTCCACTTT. Its translation: CASSPDREGSPLHF.

V is TRBV15 and J is TRBJ2-1, with D tentatively TRBD2 (6 bases). CDR1 is LNHNV, CDR2 YYDKDF, per germline (reference sequence). V lost 2 bases, J lost 0 bases, and 8 bases lay in between. The CDR3 is 15 residues long. This CDR3 is CATSRRGYSYNEQFF. CDR3 nucleotides: TGTGCCACCAGCAGACGGGGGTACTCCTACAATGAGCAGTTCTTC.

This clonotype was recorded at least ten times. This chain joins TRBV29-1 and TRBJ2-7, with 9 bases fitting TRBD2. From germline, CDR1 is SQVTM and CDR2 ANQGSEA. This CDR3 is 14 amino acids long. Trimming took 3 bases from V and 5 from J; bases not matched to a gene: 8. The CDR3 spells CSVEETTSGNEQYF. In nucleotides, the CDR3 is TGCAGCGTTGAGGAGACGACTAGCGGCAACGAGCAGTACTTC.

The chain uses TRBV6-2 or TRBV6-3 and TRBJ2-2, with D perhaps TRBD1 or TRBD2 (5 bases each). Germline V gives CDR1 MNHEY, CDR2 SVGEGT. The CDR3 has 18 amino acids. The V end lost 7 bases, the J end lost 3 bases, and 24 bases lay between the germline ends. CDR3 nucleotide sequence: TGTGCCAGCACCTACCGGGACCCCGCCAGATTACACACCGGGGAGCTGTTTTTT. This codes for CASTYRDPARLHTGELFF.

This chain links TRBV18 with TRBJ2-1; D unclear. The CDR3 is made up of 13 amino acids. Germline V CDR1 and CDR2: KGHSH, LQKENI. Trimming took off 3 bases at V and 9 bases at J, with 12 bases between the two ends. CDR3 DNA: TGTGCCAGCTCACCGAAGACTCGATCTGAGCAGTTCTTC. It yields the protein CASSPKTRSEQFF.

Only one count was recorded for this clonotype. A much larger clonotype is one base distant, so this may be a read error. The V gene is TRBV12-3 or TRBV12-4, the J gene TRBJ2-3; possible D gene TRBD1, 6 bases. The CDR3 covers 14 residues. Trimming removed 7 bases from V and 7 bases from J, with 18 bases in between. CDR3 coding DNA: TGTGCCAGCAAAGGGACACCGAACGTGAATACGCAGTATTTT. Translated: CASKGTPNVNTQYF.

The chain recombines TRBV18 with TRBJ2-1, with 11 bases that match TRBD2. V was pared by 1 base and J by 9 bases, with 2 bases of the junction left unmatched. Per the germline V gene, CDR1 is KGHSH and CDR2 is LQKENI. The CDR3 has 14 amino acids. The CDR3: CASSPLAGGREQFF. In nucleotides, the CDR3 is TGTGCCAGCTCACCACTAGCGGGAGGGCGTGAGCAGTTCTTC.

CDR3 bases: TGTGCCAGCAGCTGGAAGATTAGCGGGAGTTACGAGCAGTACTTC. It translates to CASSWKISGSYEQYF. The gene calls are TRBV7-2 and TRBJ2-7; 9 bases match TRBD2. The trim removed 4 bases at V and 4 bases at J, leaving 8 bases unmatched. Germline-derived CDR1 and CDR2 are SGHTA and FQGNSA. This CDR3 contains 15 residues.

This clonotype occurred a few times. The chain uses TRBV28 and TRBJ1-6; tentative D call: TRBD1 (5 bases). The germline gives CDR1 MDHEN, CDR2 SYDVKM. V shed 5 bases and J shed 7 bases, with 18 bases lying between them. This CDR3 region has 16 residues. The CDR3 here is CASSHPVRERNSPLHF. In DNA, the CDR3 is TGTGCCAGCAGTCATCCGGTCAGGGAACGAAATTCACCCCTCCACTTT.

There are a few counts of this clonotype. The chain is built from TRBV12-3 or TRBV12-4 and TRBJ1-6; D might be TRBD1 (6 bases). This CDR3 contains 14 residues. Trimming stripped 3 bases from V and 6 bases from J, with 9 bases between. The CDR3 protein is CASSFGGPNSPLHF. CDR3 nucleotides: TGTGCCAGCAGTTTTGGGGGCCCTAATTCACCCCTCCACTTT.

This clonotype was picked up many times. V usage is TRBV12-3 or TRBV12-4 and J usage is TRBJ2-5; D remains unclear. The CDR3 is 12 amino acids. V lost 4 bases and J 5 bases, leaving 8 bases between the germline ends. The CDR3 DNA follows: TGTGCCAGCAGTTCTATACGGGAGACCCAGTACTTC. Amino acid sequence: CASSSIRETQYF.

The chain employs TRBV15 and TRBJ2-1; D not certain. The V end was cut by 2 bases, the J end by 0 bases, with 14 bases between. CDR3 length: 17 amino acids. The germline V gene has CDR1 LNHNV and CDR2 YYDKDF (reference sequence). The DNA of the CDR3 is TGTGCCACCAGCAGACCCGGAGTTACGAGCTCCTACAATGAGCAGTTCTTC. Translating gives CATSRPGVTSSYNEQFF.

V and J are TRBV5-1 and TRBJ2-5; maybe TRBD1 (6 bases). Germline V gene lookup returns CDR1 SGHRS and CDR2 YFSETQ. The V and J ends lost 0 bases and 5 bases respectively, with 14 bases between them. CDR3 length: 15 amino acids. This CDR3 is CASSLETGRRETQYF. In DNA form, the CDR3 reads TGCGCCAGCAGCTTGGAAACAGGGAGAAGGGAGACCCAGTACTTC.

Here the CDR3 reads CASGWQVAYEQYF. The DNA of the CDR3 is TGTGCCAGCGGGTGGCAGGTCGCCTACGAGCAGTACTTC. The chain combines TRBV2 with TRBJ2-7, with D unclear. V lost 8 bases and J 2 bases, leaving 13 bases between the germline ends. CDR3 length equals 13 residues. CDR1 and CDR2 (germline): SNHLY, FYNNEI.

The chain recombines TRBV30 with TRBJ2-3; 13 nucleotides match TRBD2. Trimming at V came to 5 bases and at J to 7 bases, leaving 6 bases not matched to a gene. The CDR3 runs to 14 residues. In germline, CDR1 is GTSNPN, CDR2 SVGIG (reference sequence). CDR3 loop: CAWLRLAGGYTQYF. As DNA, the CDR3 is TGTGCCTGGTTGAGACTAGCGGGAGGATATACGCAGTATTTT.